This T cell receptor (beta chain) was sequenced for a study of blood T cell repertoires in COVID-19. Study summary: Italy, Spain and the United States were the sources of the convalescent and acute COVID-19 samples. T cells, B-cell-depleted T cells, or PBMCs provided the cDNA or gDNA that served as material.

CDR1 is SGHTA and CDR2 is FQGTGA in the germline V gene. The V end lost 2 bases, the J end lost 2 bases, and 5 bases lay between the germline ends. The CDR3 is 13 amino acids. The authors' processing: Amplification from reference gene primers served as the basis for estimated nucleated cell counts. The data were produced by immunoSEQ multiplex PCR, yet TCRdb's version contains in-frame clones alone and is incomplete. That table supplies the V and J calls and clone size; D and trimming were determined from the DNA. The top ten hold 0.8% to 1% of the sample, which has over 100,000 clones, 75% to 90% seen once.

The chain is built from TRBV7-3 and TRBJ2-3; no firm D call. The source of this sequence is a woman in her seventies with acute or convalescent COVID-19. The sample comprised peripheral blood. CDR3 nucleotide sequence: TGTGCCAGCAGCTTAGAGGACACAGATACGCAGTATTTT. Protein: CASSLEDTDTQYF.